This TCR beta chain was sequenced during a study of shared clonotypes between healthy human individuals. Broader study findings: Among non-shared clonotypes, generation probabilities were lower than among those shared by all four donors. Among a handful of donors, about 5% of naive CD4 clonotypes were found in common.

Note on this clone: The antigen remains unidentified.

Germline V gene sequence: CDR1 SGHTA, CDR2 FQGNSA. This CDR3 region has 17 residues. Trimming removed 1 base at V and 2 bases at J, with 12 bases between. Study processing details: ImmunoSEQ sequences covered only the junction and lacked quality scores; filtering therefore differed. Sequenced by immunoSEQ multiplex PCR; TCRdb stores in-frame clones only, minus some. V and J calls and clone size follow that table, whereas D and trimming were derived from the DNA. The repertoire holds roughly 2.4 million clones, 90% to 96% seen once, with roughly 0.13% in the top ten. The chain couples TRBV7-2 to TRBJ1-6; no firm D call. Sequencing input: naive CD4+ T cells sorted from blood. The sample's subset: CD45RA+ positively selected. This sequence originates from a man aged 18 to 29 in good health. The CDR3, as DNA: TGTGCCAGCAGCTTAGATATCGCCGTCACCTATAATTCACCCCTCCACTTT. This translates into CASSLDIAVTYNSPLHF. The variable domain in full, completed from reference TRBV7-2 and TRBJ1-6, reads GAGVSQSPSNKVTEKGKDVELRCDPISGHTALYWYRQSLGQGLEFLIYFQGNSAPDKSGLPSDRFSAERTGGSVSTLTIQRTQQEDSAVYLCASSLDIAVTYNSPLHFGNGTRLTVT.